The 32 T cell receptor beta chains below come from one sample, sequenced in a study of CD8 T cells in Susac syndrome. Random hexamers served to reverse transcribe roughly 0.45 to 1 ug RNA. TCRdb re-analysed the immunoSEQ multiplex PCR reads in MiXCR, keeping a single row per CDR3 protein. The sample lists under 550,000 distinct CDR3 sequences; around 83% were seen once. Sequencing was done on a sample of CD8+ T cells from PBMCs. The receptors come from a human donor with multiple sclerosis.

V is TRBV19 and J is TRBJ1-1, with D unresolved. The CDR3 loop spans 15 amino acids. V shed 8 bases and J shed 0 bases, with 16 bases lying between them. Germline lookup yields CDR1 LNHDA and CDR2 SQIVND (reference sequence). The CDR3 here is CASHPPLPMNTEAFF. The CDR3, as DNA: TGTGCCAGTCACCCGCCGCTTCCTATGAACACTGAAGCTTTCTTT.

The V and J genes are TRBV2 and TRBJ2-7; 7 positions match TRBD1. Germline V gene data show CDR1 as SNHLY and CDR2 as FYNNEI. V lost 6 bases and J lost 3; bases outside the gene matches: 5. This CDR3 is built from 13 residues. CDR3 protein: CASSDTGDYEQYF. The CDR3 coding sequence is TGTGCCAGCAGCGATACAGGGGACTACGAGCAGTACTTC.

This chain joins TRBV4-2 and TRBJ1-1, with D perhaps TRBD1 (5 bases). CDR1 LGHNA and CDR2 YNFKEQ come from the germline V gene. This CDR3 contains 14 residues. V gave up 1 base and J gave up 6 bases, with 12 bases separating them. The CDR3 nucleotides are TGTGCCAGCAGCCAAGTGGGGGGTGAAGCTGAAGCTTTCTTT. Its translation: CASSQVGGEAEAFF.

The chain combines TRBV12-5 with TRBJ2-1; no reliable D call. This CDR3 has 13 residues. CDR1 is LGHNT, CDR2 FRNRAP, per germline. Trimming removed 0 bases at V and 6 bases at J, with 6 bases between. The CDR3 sequence: CASGLVLGNEQFF. The CDR3 DNA is TGTGCTAGTGGTTTGGTACTGGGCAATGAGCAGTTCTTC.

This chain joins TRBV30 and TRBJ2-5, with D possibly matching TRBD2 (5 bases). This CDR3 is built from 11 residues. From germline, CDR1 is GTSNPN and CDR2 SVGIG (reference sequence). V was trimmed by 2 bases and J by 5 bases, leaving 6 bases between them. CDR3 sequence reads: CAWSPGETQYF. Here the CDR3 DNA reads TGTGCCTGGAGTCCGGGGGAGACCCAGTACTTC.

The V gene is TRBV12-3 or TRBV12-4, the J gene TRBJ2-3; TRBD2 is a possible D gene (6 bases). The CDR3 loop spans 12 amino acids. The V gene lost 3 bases and the J gene lost 8 bases, with 9 bases spanning the gap. The CDR3: CASSFAGGTQYF. Written as DNA, the CDR3 is TGTGCCAGCAGTTTCGCCGGGGGTACGCAGTATTTT.

The chain uses TRBV9 and TRBJ2-4, with 7 bases that match TRBD1. V was clipped by 3 bases and J by 5 bases; unmatched bases: 2. Germline V gene lookup returns CDR1 SGDLS and CDR2 YYNGEE. The CDR3 loop spans 13 amino acids. This chain's CDR3 is CASSGGTENIQYF. DNA of the CDR3: TGTGCCAGCAGCGGAGGGACAGAAAACATTCAGTACTTC.

The chain recombines TRBV5-1 with TRBJ1-3, with D unresolved. This CDR3 has 15 amino acids. The germline gives CDR1 SGHRS, CDR2 YFSETQ. The V end lost 1 base, the J end lost 2 bases, and 10 bases lay between the germline ends. CDR3 region: CASSLQGATGNTIYF. In DNA, the CDR3 is TGCGCCAGCAGCTTGCAAGGCGCAACTGGAAACACCATATATTTT. The variable domain in full, with the rest retrieved from reference TRBV5-1 and TRBJ1-3, is KAGVTQTPRYLIKTRGQQVTLSCSPISGHRSVSWYQQTPGQGLQFLFEYFSETQRNKGNFPGRFSGRQFSNSRSEMNVSTLELGDSALYLCASSLQGATGNTIYFGEGSWLTVV.

The chain combines TRBV6-2 or TRBV6-3 with TRBJ1-1; no firm D call. V was cut by 0 bases and J by 4 bases, with 18 bases left in between. Looked up from germline, CDR1 is MNHEY and CDR2 is SVGEGT. The CDR3 is 17 amino acids. The CDR3 spells CASSYSSGSTGTTEAFF. The CDR3 DNA reads as TGTGCCAGCAGTTACTCTTCCGGATCGACGGGAACCACTGAAGCTTTCTTT.

The V and J genes are TRBV4-1 and TRBJ1-1; D unclear. Germline assignment: CDR1 MGHRA and CDR2 YSYEKL. Trimming cost V 0 bases and J 1 base, with 12 bases left between them. The length of the CDR3 is 16 residues. CDR3 residues: CASSQDREGENTEAFF. CDR3 nucleotide sequence: TGCGCCAGCAGCCAAGATCGGGAGGGAGAGAACACTGAAGCTTTCTTT.

The genes are TRBV9 and TRBJ1-1; weak D call: TRBD1 (5 bases). This CDR3 region has 15 residues. CDR1 is SGDLS and CDR2 is YYNGEE in the germline V gene. V dropped 4 bases and J dropped 0 bases, with 13 bases sitting between them. The CDR3 is CASSKETVLNTEAFF. The CDR3 DNA follows: TGTGCCAGCAGCAAAGAGACAGTCTTGAACACTGAAGCTTTCTTT.

The chain employs TRBV20-1 and TRBJ1-2, with D tentatively TRBD1 (6 bases). CDR3 length equals 16 residues. CDR1 and CDR2 (germline): DFQATT, SNEGSKA (reference sequence). Trimming shortened V by 3 bases and J by 4 bases, and 21 bases separated the two germline ends. CDR3 region: CSARPREGVPIYGYTF. CDR3 bases: TGCAGTGCTAGGCCAAGGGAGGGGGTTCCCATCTATGGCTACACCTTC.

The rearrangement links TRBV27 to TRBJ1-2, with D perhaps matching TRBD1 (5 bases). The CDR3 has 15 amino acids. Germline V gives CDR1 MNHEY, CDR2 SMNVEV (reference sequence). Between the trimmed V and J ends, which lost 7 bases and 4 bases, there was a span of 19 bases. The CDR3 DNA sequence: TGTGCCAGCACCCAAGGGGCGGGGTCCATCTATGGCTACACCTTC. This gives the protein CASTQGAGSIYGYTF.

The chain carries TRBV4-2 and TRBJ2-7, with D maybe TRBD2 (5 bases). The CDR3 runs 15 residues. Germline CDR1 is LGHNA and CDR2 is YNFKEQ. V was shortened by 4 bases and J by 4 bases, with 17 bases between the two germline ends. The CDR3 sequence is CASSLQMTNPYEQYF. The CDR3 nucleotides read TGTGCCAGCAGCCTTCAAATGACTAATCCGTACGAGCAGTACTTC.

J is TRBJ1-5 and V is TRBV7-9, with a tentative D call TRBD1 (6 bases). V dropped 7 bases and J dropped 1 base, with 8 bases sitting between them. This CDR3 contains 13 residues. CDR1 and CDR2 (germline): SEHNR, FQNEAQ (reference sequence). The CDR3 coding sequence is TGTGCCAGCACCGGACAGAGCAATCAGCCCCAGCATTTT. It is translated as CASTGQSNQPQHF.

This sequence joins TRBV7-6 and TRBJ2-7, with a tentative D call TRBD2 (5 bases). The V end lost 3 bases, the J end lost 0 bases, and 12 bases lay between the germline ends. The V gene's germline CDR1 is SGHVS and CDR2 FNYEAQ. There are 15 residues in the CDR3. The CDR3 DNA follows: TGTGCCAGCAGCTTTGAGGCGGGTCACTCCTACGAGCAGTACTTC. This encodes CASSFEAGHSYEQYF.

The J gene is TRBJ2-3, the V gene TRBV28; D call uncertain. Germline CDR1 reads MDHEN; CDR2 reads SYDVKM. This CDR3 contains 15 residues. V gave up 3 bases and J gave up 2 bases, with 12 bases separating them. CDR3 region: CASSFSYSNTDTQYF. The CDR3 nucleotides are TGTGCCAGCAGTTTTTCGTACTCAAACACAGATACGCAGTATTTT.

The gene calls are TRBV9 and TRBJ2-1, with D maybe TRBD1 (6 bases). With 3 bases removed from V and 0 bases from J, the gap between germline ends came to 10 bases. Looked up from germline, CDR1 is SGDLS and CDR2 is YYNGEE. The CDR3 is 15 amino acids. The CDR3 loop is CASSGAGDSYNEQFF. The CDR3 nucleotides read TGTGCCAGCAGCGGGGCAGGGGACTCCTACAATGAGCAGTTCTTC.

The rearrangement links TRBV20-1 to TRBJ2-7, with TRBD1 as a possible D gene (6 bases). The CDR3 has 13 residues. The V end lost 1 base, the J end lost 2 bases, and 9 bases lay between the germline ends. Germline CDR1 is DFQATT and CDR2 is SNEGSKA (reference sequence). CDR3: CSARGGQAYEQYF. CDR3 DNA sequence: TGCAGTGCTAGAGGGGGGCAGGCCTACGAGCAGTACTTC.

The genes are TRBV19 and TRBJ1-1; no clear D gene. CDR3 length: 13 residues. V was cut by 3 bases and J by 6 bases, with 11 bases left in between. Germline V gene lookup returns CDR1 LNHDA and CDR2 SQIVND (reference sequence). CDR3 sequence (DNA): TGTGCCAGTAGTATCGGTCACGGCGCTGAAGCTTTCTTT. It translates to CASSIGHGAEAFF.

V is TRBV9 and J is TRBJ1-1; 8 bases agree with TRBD1. The CDR3 has 14 amino acids. Trimming cost V 3 bases and J 5 bases; bases outside gene matches: 6. CDR1 SGDLS and CDR2 YYNGEE come from the germline V gene. The CDR3 region is CASSERTGLTEAFF. The CDR3 nucleotides are TGTGCCAGCAGCGAAAGGACAGGGTTAACTGAAGCTTTCTTT.

V and J are TRBV10-3 and TRBJ2-7; D possibly corresponds to TRBD1 (5 bases). The germline gives CDR1 ENHRY, CDR2 SYGVKD. CDR3 size: 13 residues. The V end was cut by 7 bases, the J end by 2 bases, with 12 bases between. CDR3 coding DNA: TGTGCCATCACAGAAACAGGAACCTACGAGCAGTACTTC. Translation: CAITETGTYEQYF.

The chain joins TRBV6-5 to TRBJ1-2; perhaps TRBD1 as D (6 bases). CDR3 size: 16 residues. V was trimmed by 0 bases and J by 4 bases, leaving 15 bases between them. Germline loops: CDR1 MNHEY, CDR2 SVGAGI. CDR3 sequence (DNA): TGTGCCAGCAGTTACTCGTCAGGGGCCTTGAGCTATGGCTACACCTTC. Its translation is CASSYSSGALSYGYTF.

V and J are TRBV5-4 and TRBJ2-7; D is undetermined. Trimming left V 3 bases short and J 2 bases short, with 15 bases between. This CDR3 is 15 amino acids long. The germline CDR1 and CDR2 sequences are SGHNT and YYREEE (reference sequence). CDR3 loop: CASSSALGGPYEQYF. Here the CDR3 DNA reads TGTGCCAGCAGCTCCGCCTTGGGCGGACCCTACGAGCAGTACTTC.

The V and J genes are TRBV27 and TRBJ1-3; the match to TRBD1 covers 7 bases. In germline, CDR1 is MNHEY, CDR2 SMNVEV (reference sequence). The CDR3 loop spans 16 amino acids. After removal of 0 bases from V and 2 bases from J, the junction contained 4 bases not matched to a gene. Here the CDR3 reads CASSLSAQGTGNTIYF. The CDR3 DNA reads TGTGCCAGCAGTTTATCGGCACAGGGGACTGGAAACACCATATATTTT.

The chain recombines TRBV5-1 with TRBJ2-1; TRBD2 is a possible D gene (5 bases). Per the germline V gene, CDR1 is SGHRS and CDR2 is YFSETQ. V was trimmed by 4 bases and J by 6 bases, leaving 20 bases between them. The length of the CDR3 is 16 residues. This CDR3 is CASSPENTGRANEQFF. In DNA, the CDR3 is TGCGCCAGCAGCCCTGAAAACACGGGAAGGGCCAATGAGCAGTTCTTC.

The CDR3 DNA reads as TGTGCCACCAGCAGAGGGCTAGCGGGACTCTTACATACGCAGTATTTT. Residues: CATSRGLAGLLHTQYF. The chain is built from TRBV15 and TRBJ2-3; 9 nucleotides agree with TRBD2. The V and J ends lost 1 base and 7 bases, in that order; junction bases with no gene match: 9. The germline CDR1 and CDR2 sequences are LNHNV and YYDKDF (reference sequence). The CDR3 is made up of 16 amino acids.

The rearrangement links TRBV9 to TRBJ2-3; TRBD1 might be the D (6 bases). The germline V gene encodes CDR1 SGDLS and CDR2 YYNGEE. This CDR3 has 17 amino acids. The V gene lost 0 bases and the J gene lost 3 bases, with 17 bases spanning the gap. DNA of the CDR3: TGTGCCAGCAGCGTAGAGGGGCTAGCAGGGGTTACAGATACGCAGTATTTT. Its protein is CASSVEGLAGVTDTQYF. The full variable domain, with the rest looked up from reference TRBV9 and TRBJ2-3, is DSGVTQTPKHLITATGQRVTLRCSPRSGDLSVYWYQQSLDQGLQFLIQYYNGEERAKGNILERFSAQQFPDLHSELNLSSLELGDSALYFCASSVEGLAGVTDTQYFGPGTRLTVL.

The rearrangement links TRBV6-1 to TRBJ2-5, with 7 bases that match TRBD2. The CDR3 contains 15 residues. J was trimmed by 1 base and V by 6 bases; bases with no gene match: 8. Per the germline V gene, CDR1 is MNHNS and CDR2 is SASEGT. The DNA for the CDR3 is TGTGCCAGCAGGCCCGAGCGGGACCTCCAAGAGACCCAGTACTTC. Protein product: CASRPERDLQETQYF.

This clonotype showed up just once. The chain uses TRBV6-5 and TRBJ2-3; TRBD2 aligns across 12 bases. The CDR3 is 16 amino acids. V lost 8 bases to trimming and J lost 0 bases; unmatched junction nucleotides: 6. Germline loops: CDR1 MNHEY, CDR2 SVGAGI. CDR3 nucleotides: TGTGCCAGCGTTAGACTAGCGGGGGAAAGCACAGATACGCAGTATTTT. Its protein product is CASVRLAGESTDTQYF.

The chain is built from TRBV6-4 and TRBJ2-1; 7 bases agree with TRBD1. The length of the CDR3 is 14 residues. Germline assignment: CDR1 MRHNA and CDR2 SNTAGT. V lost 10 bases and J lost 0; bases outside the gene matches: 6. The CDR3 DNA sequence: TGTGCCACCTCGGACAGGAACTCCTACAATGAGCAGTTCTTC. This translates into CATSDRNSYNEQFF.

The V and J genes are TRBV6-6 and TRBJ2-5; tentatively, D is TRBD1 (6 bases). Germline lookup yields CDR1 MNHNY and CDR2 SVGAGI (reference sequence). This CDR3 comprises 13 residues. Trimming shortened V by 7 bases and J by 4 bases, and 13 bases separated the two germline ends. CDR3 coding DNA: TGTGCCAGCATCCCGGACAGTGGAGAGACCCAGTACTTC. Its protein product is CASIPDSGETQYF.